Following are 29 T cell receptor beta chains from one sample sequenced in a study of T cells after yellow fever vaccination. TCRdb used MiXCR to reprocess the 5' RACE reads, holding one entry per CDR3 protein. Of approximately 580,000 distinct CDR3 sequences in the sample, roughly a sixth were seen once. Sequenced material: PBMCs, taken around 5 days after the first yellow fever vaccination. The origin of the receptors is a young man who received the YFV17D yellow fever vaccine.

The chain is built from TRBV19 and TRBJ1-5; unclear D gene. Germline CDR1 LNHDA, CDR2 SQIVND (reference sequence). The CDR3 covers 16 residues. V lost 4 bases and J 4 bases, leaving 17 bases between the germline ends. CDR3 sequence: CASSKTKEGVNQPQHF. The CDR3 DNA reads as TGTGCCAGTAGTAAGACCAAGGAGGGAGTAAATCAGCCCCAGCATTTT.

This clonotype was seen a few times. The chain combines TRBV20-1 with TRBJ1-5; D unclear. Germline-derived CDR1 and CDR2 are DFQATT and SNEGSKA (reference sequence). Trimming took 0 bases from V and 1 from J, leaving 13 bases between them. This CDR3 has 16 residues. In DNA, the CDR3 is TGCAGTGCTAGAGATCCAGGATTGGGGAGCAATCAGCCCCAGCATTTT. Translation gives CSARDPGLGSNQPQHF.

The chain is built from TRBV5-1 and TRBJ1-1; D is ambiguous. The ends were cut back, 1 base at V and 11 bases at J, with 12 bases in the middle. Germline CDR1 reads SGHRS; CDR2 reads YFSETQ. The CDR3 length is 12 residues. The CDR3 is CASSLIGMGAFF. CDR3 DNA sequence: TGCGCCAGCAGCTTGATAGGGATGGGGGCTTTCTTT.

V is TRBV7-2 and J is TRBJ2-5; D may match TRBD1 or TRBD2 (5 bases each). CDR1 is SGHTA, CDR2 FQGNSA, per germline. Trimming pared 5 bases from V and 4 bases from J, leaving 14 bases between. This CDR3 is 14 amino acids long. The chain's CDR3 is CASSRGVGVETQYF. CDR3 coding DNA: TGTGCCAGCAGCCGAGGGGTCGGCGTAGAGACCCAGTACTTC.

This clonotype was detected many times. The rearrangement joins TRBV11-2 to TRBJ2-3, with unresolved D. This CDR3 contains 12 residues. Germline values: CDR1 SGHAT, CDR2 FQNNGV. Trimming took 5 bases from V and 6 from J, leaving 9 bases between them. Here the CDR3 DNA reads TGTGCCAGCAGCAGCATCACGGATACGCAGTATTTT. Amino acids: CASSSITDTQYF.

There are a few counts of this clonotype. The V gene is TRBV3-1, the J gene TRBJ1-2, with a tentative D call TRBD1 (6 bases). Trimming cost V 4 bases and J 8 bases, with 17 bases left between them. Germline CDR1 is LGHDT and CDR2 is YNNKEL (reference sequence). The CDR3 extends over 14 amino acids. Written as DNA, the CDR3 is TGTGCCAGCAGCCTATCACAGGGCTCATGGGGCTACACCTTC. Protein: CASSLSQGSWGYTF.

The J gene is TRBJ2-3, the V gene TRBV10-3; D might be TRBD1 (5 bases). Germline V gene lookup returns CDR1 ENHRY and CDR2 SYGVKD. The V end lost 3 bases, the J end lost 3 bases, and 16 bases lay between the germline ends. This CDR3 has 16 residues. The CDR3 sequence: CAISEGTGRGTDTQYF. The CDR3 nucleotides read TGTGCCATCAGTGAAGGCACAGGCCGAGGAACAGATACGCAGTATTTT.

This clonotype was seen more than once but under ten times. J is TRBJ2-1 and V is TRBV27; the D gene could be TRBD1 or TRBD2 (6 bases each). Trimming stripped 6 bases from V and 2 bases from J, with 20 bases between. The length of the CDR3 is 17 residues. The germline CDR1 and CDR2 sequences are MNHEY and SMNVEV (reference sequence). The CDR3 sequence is CASSLSGASAAYNEQFF. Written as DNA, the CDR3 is TGTGCCAGCAGCCTTTCAGGGGCTAGCGCTGCCTACAATGAGCAGTTCTTC.

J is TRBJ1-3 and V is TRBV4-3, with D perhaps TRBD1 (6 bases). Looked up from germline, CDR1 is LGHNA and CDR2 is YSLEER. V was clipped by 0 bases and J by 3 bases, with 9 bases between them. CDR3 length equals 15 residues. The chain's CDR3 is CASSQETGYGNTIYF. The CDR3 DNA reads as TGCGCCAGCAGCCAAGAAACAGGGTATGGAAACACCATATATTTT.

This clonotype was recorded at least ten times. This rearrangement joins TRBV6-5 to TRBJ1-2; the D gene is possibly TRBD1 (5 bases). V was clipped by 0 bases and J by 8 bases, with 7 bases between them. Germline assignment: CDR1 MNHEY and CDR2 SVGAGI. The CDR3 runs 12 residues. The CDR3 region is CASSYSGGGYTF. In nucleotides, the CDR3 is TGTGCCAGCAGTTACTCCGGGGGAGGCTACACCTTC.

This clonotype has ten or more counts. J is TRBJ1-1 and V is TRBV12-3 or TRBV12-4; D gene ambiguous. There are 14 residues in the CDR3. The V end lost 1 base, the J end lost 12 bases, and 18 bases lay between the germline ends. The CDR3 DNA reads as TGTGCCAGCAGTTTAGTTAGCGTCAGTGAAAAGCCTTTCTTT. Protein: CASSLVSVSEKPFF.

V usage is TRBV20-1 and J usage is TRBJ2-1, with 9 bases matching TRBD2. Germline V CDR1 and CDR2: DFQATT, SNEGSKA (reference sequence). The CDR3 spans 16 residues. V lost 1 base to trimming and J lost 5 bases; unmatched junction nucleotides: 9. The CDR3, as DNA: TGCAGTGCTAGAGCGGGAAGCGGGGGGTATGACAATGAGCAGTTCTTC. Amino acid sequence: CSARAGSGGYDNEQFF.

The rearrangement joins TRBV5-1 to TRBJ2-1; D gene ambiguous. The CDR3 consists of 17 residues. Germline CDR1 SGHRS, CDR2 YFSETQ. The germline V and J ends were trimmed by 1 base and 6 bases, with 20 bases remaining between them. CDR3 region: CASSLSLRTVSINEQFF. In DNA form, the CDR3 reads TGCGCCAGCAGCTTGTCGCTAAGAACGGTTTCGATCAATGAGCAGTTCTTC.

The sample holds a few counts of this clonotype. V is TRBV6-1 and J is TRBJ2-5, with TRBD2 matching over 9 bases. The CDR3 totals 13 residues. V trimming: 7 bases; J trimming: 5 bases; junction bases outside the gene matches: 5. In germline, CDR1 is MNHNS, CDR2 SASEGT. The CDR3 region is CASTLAGRETQYF. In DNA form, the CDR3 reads TGTGCCAGCACCCTAGCGGGGAGGGAGACCCAGTACTTC.

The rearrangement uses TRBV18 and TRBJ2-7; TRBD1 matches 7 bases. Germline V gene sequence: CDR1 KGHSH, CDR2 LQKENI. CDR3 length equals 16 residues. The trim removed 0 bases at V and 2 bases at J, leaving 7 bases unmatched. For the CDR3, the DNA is TGTGCCAGCTCACCACCCTTGGGTCAGGGGGCCTACGAGCAGTACTTC. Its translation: CASSPPLGQGAYEQYF.

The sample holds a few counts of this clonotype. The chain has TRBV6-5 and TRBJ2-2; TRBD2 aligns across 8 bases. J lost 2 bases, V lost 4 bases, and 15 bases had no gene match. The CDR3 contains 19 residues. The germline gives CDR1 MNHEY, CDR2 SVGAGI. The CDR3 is CASSLNPGGAGLNTGELFF. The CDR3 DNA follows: TGTGCCAGCAGTTTAAACCCCGGGGGGGCCGGGTTAAACACCGGGGAGCTGTTTTTT.

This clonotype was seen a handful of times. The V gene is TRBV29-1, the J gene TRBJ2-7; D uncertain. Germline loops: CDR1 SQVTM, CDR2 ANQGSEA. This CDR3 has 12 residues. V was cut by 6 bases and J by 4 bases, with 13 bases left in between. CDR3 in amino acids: CSVQVTQYEQYF. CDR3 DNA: TGCAGCGTCCAGGTCACCCAATACGAGCAGTACTTC.

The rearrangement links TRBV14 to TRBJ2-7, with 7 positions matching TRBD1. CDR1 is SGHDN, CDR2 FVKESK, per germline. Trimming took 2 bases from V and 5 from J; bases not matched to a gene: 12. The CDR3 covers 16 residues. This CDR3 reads CASSQIGAGGINEQYF. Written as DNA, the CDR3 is TGTGCCAGCAGCCAAATAGGCGCAGGGGGTATCAACGAGCAGTACTTC.

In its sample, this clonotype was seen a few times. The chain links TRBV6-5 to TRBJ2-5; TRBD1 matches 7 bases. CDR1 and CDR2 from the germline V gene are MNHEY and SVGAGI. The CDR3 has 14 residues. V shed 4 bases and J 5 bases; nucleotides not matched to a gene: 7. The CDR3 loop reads CASSSTGLLETQYF. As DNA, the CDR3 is TGTGCCAGCAGTTCGACAGGGCTACTGGAGACCCAGTACTTC.

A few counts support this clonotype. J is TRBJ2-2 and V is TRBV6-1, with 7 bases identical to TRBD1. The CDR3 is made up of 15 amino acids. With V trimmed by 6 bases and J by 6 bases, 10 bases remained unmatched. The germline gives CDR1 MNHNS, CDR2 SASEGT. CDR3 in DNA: TGTGCCAGCAGAAAGACAGGGAGAGAGTCCGGGGAGCTGTTTTTT. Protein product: CASRKTGRESGELFF.

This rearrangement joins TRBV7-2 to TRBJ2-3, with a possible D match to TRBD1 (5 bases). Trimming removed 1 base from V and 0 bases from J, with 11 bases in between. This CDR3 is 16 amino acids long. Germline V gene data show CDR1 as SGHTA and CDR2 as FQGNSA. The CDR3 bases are TGTGCCAGCAGCTTAGGGGGCCGGGTTAGCACAGATACGCAGTATTTT. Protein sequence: CASSLGGRVSTDTQYF.

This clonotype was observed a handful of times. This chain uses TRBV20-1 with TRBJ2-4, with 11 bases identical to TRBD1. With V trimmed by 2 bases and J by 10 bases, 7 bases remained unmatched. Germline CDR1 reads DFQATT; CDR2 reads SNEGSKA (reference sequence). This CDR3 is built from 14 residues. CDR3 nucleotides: TGCAGTGCTAGAACCGGGACAGGGGGGCCGATTCAGTACTTC. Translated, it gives CSARTGTGGPIQYF.

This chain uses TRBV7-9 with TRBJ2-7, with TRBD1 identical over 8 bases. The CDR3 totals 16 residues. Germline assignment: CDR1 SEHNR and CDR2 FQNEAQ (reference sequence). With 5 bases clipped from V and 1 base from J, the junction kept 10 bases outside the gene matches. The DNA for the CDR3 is TGTGCCAGCAGCGGTGACCGGGACAGGTTTTCCTACGAGCAGTACTTC. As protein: CASSGDRDRFSYEQYF.

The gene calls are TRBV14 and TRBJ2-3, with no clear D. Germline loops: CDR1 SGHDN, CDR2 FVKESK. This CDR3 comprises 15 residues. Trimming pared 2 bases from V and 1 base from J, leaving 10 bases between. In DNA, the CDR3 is TGTGCCAGCAGCCAATGGGCGCTTCGCACAGATACGCAGTATTTT. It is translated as CASSQWALRTDTQYF.

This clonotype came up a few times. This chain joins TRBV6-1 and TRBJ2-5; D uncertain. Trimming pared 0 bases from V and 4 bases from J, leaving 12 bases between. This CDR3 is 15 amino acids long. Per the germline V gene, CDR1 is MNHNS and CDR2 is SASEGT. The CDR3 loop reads CASSEAVSRTETQYF. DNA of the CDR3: TGTGCCAGCAGTGAAGCGGTTTCGCGGACAGAGACCCAGTACTTC.

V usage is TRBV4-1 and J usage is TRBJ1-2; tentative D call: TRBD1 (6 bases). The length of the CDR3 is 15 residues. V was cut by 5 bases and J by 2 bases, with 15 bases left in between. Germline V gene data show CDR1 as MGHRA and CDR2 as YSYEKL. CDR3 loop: CASSKNRATNYGYTF. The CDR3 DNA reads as TGCGCCAGCAGCAAAAACAGGGCAACAAACTATGGCTACACCTTC.

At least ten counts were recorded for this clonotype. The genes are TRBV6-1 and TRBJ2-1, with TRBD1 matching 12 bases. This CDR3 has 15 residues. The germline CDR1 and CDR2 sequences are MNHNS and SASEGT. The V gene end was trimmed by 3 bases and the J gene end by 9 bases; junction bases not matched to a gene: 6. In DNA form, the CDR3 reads TGTGCCAGCAGTGACCCGGGACAGGGGGCGATTGAGCAGTTCTTC. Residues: CASSDPGQGAIEQFF.

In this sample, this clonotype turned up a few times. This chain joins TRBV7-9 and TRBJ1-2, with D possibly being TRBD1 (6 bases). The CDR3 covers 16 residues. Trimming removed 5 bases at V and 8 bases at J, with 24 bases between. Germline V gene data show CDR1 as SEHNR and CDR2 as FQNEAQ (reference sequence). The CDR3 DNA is TGTGCCAGCAGCGATCGGGACATCCTATTGCGAGAGGGCTACACCTTC. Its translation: CASSDRDILLREGYTF.

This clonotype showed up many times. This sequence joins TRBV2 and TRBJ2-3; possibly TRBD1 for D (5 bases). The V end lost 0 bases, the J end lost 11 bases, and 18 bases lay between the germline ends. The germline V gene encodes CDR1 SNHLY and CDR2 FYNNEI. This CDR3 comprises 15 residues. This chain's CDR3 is CASSEAQGRFRMQYF. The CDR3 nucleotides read TGTGCCAGCAGTGAAGCGCAGGGTCGTTTCCGTATGCAGTATTTT.